Listed below are T cell receptor beta chains from one sample, sequenced in a study of blood T cell repertoires in COVID-19. Only in-frame clones appear in the TCRdb table, and some are missing; sequencing was by immunoSEQ multiplex PCR. The sample consists of about 140,000 clones, approximately 80% of them appearing once. The sample comprised peripheral blood. These receptors were obtained from a woman in her forties or fifties with acute or convalescent COVID-19. CDR3s include the opening cysteine and the closing phenylalanine or tryptophan. D genes are given only for firm matches. The listing skips clone size in some rows; elsewhere it reads once, few, many or a size class.

j_call	v_call	d_call	clone_size	cdr3_aa	cdr3_nt
TRBJ1-2	TRBV4-3	TRBD1	.	CASSQDAGGAGGYTF	TGCGCCAGCAGCCAAGATGCAGGGGGCGCAGGGGGCTACACCTTC
TRBJ1-5	TRBV18	TRBD1	.	CASSPGTGGPQPQHF	TGTGCCAGCTCACCAGGGACAGGAGGCCCCCAGCCCCAGCATTTT
TRBJ2-7	TRBV5-6	.	.	CASSSAGSGVSYEQYF	TGTGCCAGCAGCTCCGCAGGATCGGGGGTTTCCTACGAGCAGTACTTC
TRBJ1-3	TRBV15	TRBD1	.	CATSRDRDPGNTIYF	TGTGCCACCAGCAGGGACAGGGACCCTGGAAACACCATATATTTT
TRBJ2-3	TRBV2	TRBD2	.	CASRTGLAGTDTQYF	TGTGCCAGCAGGACGGGACTAGCCGGCACAGATACGCAGTATTTT
TRBJ1-1	TRBV7-6	.	.	CASSYQGGRGERTEAFF	TGTGCCAGCAGCTATCAGGGAGGGAGGGGGGAGAGGACTGAAGCTTTCTTT
TRBJ1-2	TRBV27	.	once	CASSRFGGRGYTF	TGTGCCAGCAGCCGTTTTGGAGGACGTGGCTACACCTTC
TRBJ1-4	TRBV18	TRBD1	.	CASSEGATTNEKLFF	TGTGCCAGCTCAGAGGGGGCTACGACTAATGAAAAACTGTTTTTT
TRBJ1-5	TRBV2	TRBD1	.	CASSRGTGVGNQPQHF	TGTGCCAGCAGTCGCGGGACAGGGGTCGGCAATCAGCCCCAGCATTTT
TRBJ1-4	TRBV7-9	TRBD1	.	CASSWGQTLNEKLFF	TGTGCCAGCAGCTGGGGACAGACCCTTAATGAAAAACTGTTTTTT
TRBJ1-6	TRBV4-3	.	.	CASSQVSSYNSPLHF	TGCGCCAGCAGCCAAGTGAGCTCCTATAATTCACCCCTCCACTTT
TRBJ1-4	TRBV6-5	TRBD1	.	CASRLTGDEKLFF	TGTGCCAGCAGACTTACAGGGGATGAAAAACTGTTTTTT
TRBJ2-5	TRBV19	.	.	CASGAGAQETQYF	TGTGCCAGTGGCGCAGGGGCCCAAGAGACCCAGTACTTC
TRBJ1-4	TRBV9	TRBD1	.	CASSVGGQGYGEKLFF	TGTGCCAGCAGCGTAGGTGGACAGGGATATGGGGAAAAACTGTTTTTT
TRBJ2-7	TRBV18	TRBD1	.	CASTGTGPAYEQYF	TGTGCCAGCACTGGGACAGGGCCCGCCTACGAGCAGTACTTC
TRBJ2-1	TRBV7-8	TRBD1	.	CASSKGASQGFF	TGTGCCAGCAGTAAGGGGGCCAGTCAGGGGTTCTTC
TRBJ1-1	TRBV6-5	.	.	CASSYSQDTEAFF	TGTGCCAGCAGTTACTCGCAGGACACTGAAGCTTTCTTT
TRBJ1-3	TRBV7-6	.	once	CASSGQTNTIYF	TGTGCCAGCAGCGGGCAGACAAACACCATATATTTT
TRBJ1-1	TRBV7-9	TRBD1	.	CASSVDREMNTEAFF	TGTGCCAGCAGCGTAGACAGGGAGATGAACACTGAAGCTTTCTTT
TRBJ2-7	TRBV7-3	.	.	CASSPGDSYEQYF	TGTGCCAGCAGCCCGGGGGACTCCTACGAGCAGTACTTC
TRBJ1-1	TRBV19	.	.	CARQGPTEAFF	TGTGCCAGACAGGGTCCCACTGAAGCTTTCTTT
TRBJ2-7	TRBV11-2	.	.	CASSPPGEQYF	TGTGCCAGCAGTCCTCCCGGTGAGCAGTACTTC
TRBJ1-1	TRBV7-9	.	.	CASSSAGVNTEAFF	TGTGCCAGCAGCTCGGCCGGGGTGAACACTGAAGCTTTCTTT
TRBJ2-7	TRBV9	.	.	CASSQRYLEQYF	TGTGCCAGCAGCCAGCGTTACCTCGAGCAGTACTTC
TRBJ2-1	TRBV5-1	TRBD2	.	CASSSSLAGDEQFF	TGCGCCAGCAGCTCGTCCCTTGCGGGAGATGAGCAGTTCTTC
TRBJ1-3	TRBV11-2	.	.	CASSRSGGNTIYF	TGTGCCAGCTCCCGATCAGGCGGAAACACCATATATTTT
TRBJ1-1	TRBV6-6	.	.	CASSPGGTEAFF	TGTGCCAGCAGTCCCGGGGGCACTGAAGCTTTCTTT
TRBJ1-6	TRBV27	TRBD1	.	CASSSIQGAVSPLHF	TGTGCCAGCAGTTCCATACAGGGGGCTGTTTCACCCCTCCACTTT
TRBJ1-5	TRBV7-9	TRBD1	.	CASSSDRVSNQPQHF	TGTGCCAGCAGCTCTGACAGGGTTAGCAATCAGCCCCAGCATTTT